This passage covers 13 T cell receptor beta chains from one sample sequenced in a study of T cell changes during pregnancy in multiple sclerosis. Sequenced by immunoSEQ multiplex PCR; TCRdb stores in-frame clones only, minus some. The table has under 65,000 clones, about 94% seen once; the top ten hold about 2.6%. The source material was CD8+ T cells from peripheral blood mononuclear cells, sampled after pregnancy. These receptors were collected from a female donor with multiple sclerosis, enrolled in a pregnancy study.

This chain joins TRBV7-6 and TRBJ2-1; 9 bases map to TRBD2. The germline gives CDR1 SGHVS, CDR2 FNYEAQ. Trimming took 5 bases from V and 3 from J; bases not matched to a gene: 8. There are 16 residues in the CDR3. The CDR3 DNA sequence: TGTGCCAGCAGCACCCTAGCGGGATCCTACTACAATGAGCAGTTCTTC. This translates into CASSTLAGSYYNEQFF. Based on the CDR3 plus reference TRBV7-6 and TRBJ2-1, the full variable domain is GAGVSQSPRYKVTKRGQDVALRCDPISGHVSLYWYRQALGQGPEFLTYFNYEAQQDKSGLPNDRFSAERPEGSISTLTIQRTEQRDSAMYRCASSTLAGSYYNEQFFGPGTRLTVL.

The genes are TRBV7-7 and TRBJ2-7; no reliable D call. Trimming pared 0 bases from V and 3 bases from J, leaving 15 bases between. The V gene's germline CDR1 is SSHAT and CDR2 FNYEAQ (reference sequence). The length of the CDR3 is 16 residues. CDR3 protein: CASSLASSPWSYEQYF. CDR3 coding DNA: TGTGCCAGCAGCTTAGCGTCAAGCCCCTGGAGCTACGAGCAGTACTTC.

The chain employs TRBV29-1 and TRBJ2-3; D is possibly TRBD2 (6 bases). CDR3 length: 14 amino acids. Trimming removed 7 bases at V and 0 bases at J, with 14 bases between. Germline assignment: CDR1 SQVTM and CDR2 ANQGSEA. CDR3 nucleotides: TGCAGCGCAGATAGCGGTACTAGCACAGATACGCAGTATTTT. This gives the protein CSADSGTSTDTQYF.

The table lists this clone with a count of one. The genes are TRBV23-1 and TRBJ2-5; 10 bases are shared with TRBD1. TRBV23-1 is marked as an open reading frame, function uncertain. The CDR3 has 17 amino acids. V was clipped by 6 bases and J by 5 bases; unmatched bases: 15. This chain's CDR3 is CASSHEPGGQGFETQYF. The CDR3 region has the DNA TGCGCCAGCAGCCACGAACCCGGGGGACAGGGGTTTGAGACCCAGTACTTC.

This chain uses TRBV5-1 with TRBJ2-7, with 9 bases fitting TRBD2. The J segment lost 3 bases and the V segment lost 4 bases, leaving 8 bases of the junction unmatched. In germline, CDR1 is SGHRS, CDR2 YFSETQ. The CDR3 contains 15 residues. The DNA of the CDR3 is TGCGCCAGCAGCCCAACTAGCGGGTCGAACTACGAGCAGTACTTC. It translates to CASSPTSGSNYEQYF.

This rearrangement joins TRBV5-1 to TRBJ2-5; 8 nucleotides agree with TRBD1. J lost 5 bases, V lost 7 bases, and 7 bases had no gene match. The CDR3 runs 13 residues. Looked up from germline, CDR1 is SGHRS and CDR2 is YFSETQ. In DNA, the CDR3 is TGCGCCAGCGCCCAGGGGGCAGGGGAGACCCAGTACTTC. It encodes CASAQGAGETQYF.

V and J are TRBV7-3 and TRBJ2-1; TRBD2 is a possible D gene (6 bases). The CDR3 consists of 17 residues. Germline V gene data show CDR1 as SGHTA and CDR2 as FQGTGA. V was clipped by 2 bases and J by 1 base, with 15 bases between them. CDR3 amino acids: CASSLGGSGGSYNEQFF. CDR3 in DNA: TGTGCCAGCAGCTTAGGGGGTAGCGGAGGGTCCTACAATGAGCAGTTCTTC.

This clone was seen a few times. At the DNA level, this CDR3 is encoded by other sequences in the same sample as well. The chain combines TRBV19 with TRBJ2-1; possibly TRBD2 for D (6 bases). CDR1 and CDR2 from the germline V gene are LNHDA and SQIVND (reference sequence). This CDR3 contains 13 residues. The ends were cut back, 3 bases at V and 5 bases at J, with 8 bases in the middle. CDR3 in DNA: TGTGCCAGTAGTATCGGACTAAACAATGAGCAGTTCTTC. As protein: CASSIGLNNEQFF.

The rearrangement links TRBV4-1 to TRBJ1-1; 7 bases map to TRBD1. Germline loops: CDR1 MGHRA, CDR2 YSYEKL. The CDR3 has 14 amino acids. The J segment lost 4 bases and the V segment lost 3 bases, leaving 5 bases of the junction unmatched. CDR3 bases: TGCGCCAGCAGCCACAACAGGGGTGGCACTGAAGCTTTCTTT. Translating gives CASSHNRGGTEAFF.

The J gene is TRBJ1-3, the V gene TRBV29-1; D gene uncertain. Germline CDR1 is SQVTM and CDR2 is ANQGSEA. Trimming removed 0 bases at V and 0 bases at J, with 12 bases between. The CDR3 runs 16 residues. DNA of the CDR3: TGCAGCGTTGAAGATGGGCGCCGACCCTCTGGAAACACCATATATTTT. Encoded protein: CSVEDGRRPSGNTIYF.

J is TRBJ1-4 and V is TRBV7-8, with D perhaps TRBD1 (6 bases). Per the germline V gene, CDR1 is SGHVS and CDR2 is FQNEAQ. The length of the CDR3 is 15 residues. V gave up 1 base and J gave up 2 bases, with 8 bases separating them. The CDR3 DNA sequence: TGTGCCAGCAGCTTAGTTAGGGGGACTAATGAAAAACTGTTTTTT. Its protein product is CASSLVRGTNEKLFF.

The chain links TRBV11-1 to TRBJ2-1; 9 bases agree with TRBD1. Germline V gene sequence: CDR1 SGHAT, CDR2 FQDESV (reference sequence). With 3 bases clipped from V and 8 bases from J, the junction kept 11 bases outside the gene matches. The CDR3 extends over 16 amino acids. As DNA, the CDR3 is TGTGCCAGCAGCTTTACCGGGACAGGGCTTTTAGATGAGCAGTTCTTC. Its protein product is CASSFTGTGLLDEQFF.

The chain combines TRBV27 with TRBJ2-1; D might be TRBD1 (5 bases). Germline CDR1 is MNHEY and CDR2 is SMNVEV (reference sequence). The CDR3 totals 14 residues. V was clipped by 7 bases and J by 2 bases, with 12 bases between them. CDR3 nucleotide sequence: TGTGCCAGCACAGTGGGGCAGCCCTACAATGAGCAGTTCTTC. Protein product: CASTVGQPYNEQFF.